Listed below are T cell receptor beta chains from one sample, sequenced in a study of CD8 T cells in ankylosing spondylitis. TCRdb re-analysed the 5' RACE reads in MiXCR, keeping a single row per CDR3 protein. The table lists approximately 300,000 distinct CDR3 sequences, under 8.5% of them singletons, with about 14% in the top ten. The sequenced material came from blood, either unsorted or a sorted T cell fraction (not recorded which). The receptor source for this set is a male donor with ankylosing spondylitis. CDR3s include the opening cysteine and the closing phenylalanine or tryptophan. D genes are given only for firm matches. The size entry is marked missing in some rows and otherwise reads once, few, many or a size class.

d_call clone_size j_call v_call cdr3_aa cdr3_nt
- - TRBJ2-1 TRBV11-3 CASSPKGSGEQFF TGTGCCAGCAGCCCCAAAGGGTCGGGTGAGCAGTTCTTC
- few TRBJ2-7 TRBV3-1 CASSQDWARAYEQYF TGTGCCAGCAGCCAAGATTGGGCCAGGGCATACGAGCAGTACTTC
TRBD2 - TRBJ2-3 TRBV12-3/TRBV12-4 CASSFTTGLADPFRGTDTQYF TGTGCCAGCAGTTTCACAACGGGACTAGCGGACCCGTTTAGGGGCACAGATACGCAGTATTTT
TRBD1 many TRBJ2-1 TRBV20-1 CSATTGGVQYNEQFF TGCAGTGCTACGACAGGGGGCGTGCAATACAATGAGCAGTTCTTC
TRBD2 few TRBJ2-1 TRBV3-1 CASCQQAGTSGNIYNEQFF TGTGCCAGCTGCCAGCAGGCGGGGACTAGCGGGAACATCTACAATGAGCAGTTCTTC
- few TRBJ2-7 TRBV18 CASSPPWTRDNEQYF TGTGCCAGCTCACCACCGTGGACGCGGGACAACGAGCAGTACTTC
- many TRBJ2-1 TRBV4-2 CASSQDTGREQFF TGTGCCAGCAGCCAAGATACGGGGCGGGAGCAGTTCTTC
- few TRBJ1-2 TRBV4-2 CASSQALYGYTF TGTGCCAGCAGCCAAGCGCTCTATGGCTACACCTTC
- few TRBJ2-5 TRBV10-3 CAISVGRQSQETQYF TGTGCCATCAGTGTGGGCAGACAATCACAAGAGACCCAGTACTTC
- few TRBJ2-1 TRBV18 CASSPPQRQGYNEQFF TGTGCCAGCTCACCACCGCAGAGACAAGGCTACAATGAGCAGTTCTTC
- many TRBJ2-5 TRBV5-6 CASSLYVAGQETQYF TGTGCCAGCAGCTTGTATGTCGCGGGGCAAGAGACCCAGTACTTC
- few TRBJ2-2 TRBV9 CASSDALSGGTGELFF TGTGCCAGCAGCGATGCCCTGTCAGGGGGGACCGGGGAGCTGTTTTTT
- few TRBJ2-7 TRBV4-1 CASSQNRDYEQYF TGCGCCAGCAGCCAAAACAGGGACTACGAGCAGTACTTC
TRBD1 few TRBJ1-2 TRBV9 CASSEGAWTANYGYTF TGTGCCAGCAGCGAGGGGGCCTGGACGGCTAACTATGGCTACACCTTC